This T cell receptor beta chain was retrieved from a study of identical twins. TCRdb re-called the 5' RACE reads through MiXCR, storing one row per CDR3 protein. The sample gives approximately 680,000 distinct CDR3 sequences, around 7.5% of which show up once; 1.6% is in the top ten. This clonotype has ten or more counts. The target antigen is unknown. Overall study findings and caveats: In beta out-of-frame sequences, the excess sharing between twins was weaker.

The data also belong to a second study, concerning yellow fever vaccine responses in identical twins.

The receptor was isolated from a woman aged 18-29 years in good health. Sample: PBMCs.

For the CDR3, the DNA is TGTGCCAGCAGTCCACGGACTAGCGGGAGCTCCTACGAGCAGTACTTC. Its translation: CASSPRTSGSSYEQYF. The V gene is TRBV12-3 or TRBV12-4, the J gene TRBJ2-7; 13 positions match TRBD2. The CDR3 contains 16 residues. With 5 bases clipped from V and 0 bases from J, the junction kept 4 bases outside the gene matches.